The rows below give T cell receptor beta chains drawn from one sample of a study of beta chain features in type 1 diabetes. Here immunoSEQ multiplex PCR was the method, and the copy in TCRdb shows in-frame clones only, minus some. The table records around 650,000 clones, 9.5% to 15% of them present only once. Material: naive CD4+ T cells from blood. These receptors were collected from a young man with type 1 diabetes. Both conserved end residues are part of each CDR3. Fields, in order: D gene, J gene, clone size, V gene, CDR3 DNA, CDR3 protein. D genes are given only for firm matches. Expanded clones are given a class, and other clones once, few, many or no size at all.

.	TRBJ1-4	.	TRBV18	TGTGCCAGCTCACCACCGAGTCGAGGGGCTGAAAAACTGTTTTTT	CASSPPSRGAEKLFF
.	TRBJ1-1	few	TRBV4-3	TGCGCCAGCAGCCAAGATACCCAGGCCGGTTTGAACACTGAAGCTTTCTTT	CASSQDTQAGLNTEAFF
.	TRBJ1-2	few	TRBV6-1	TGTGCCAGCAGTGACACCGACTATGGCTACACCTTC	CASSDTDYGYTF
.	TRBJ1-2	once	TRBV19	TGTGCCAGTAGTATAAGTCTAGGGGCAGATTATGGCTACACCTTC	CASSISLGADYGYTF
.	TRBJ2-2	few	TRBV5-1	TGCGCCAGCAGCTTGGCGGAAGTCAGGGAAACCGGGGAGCTGTTTTTT	CASSLAEVRETGELFF
.	TRBJ1-3	few	TRBV7-2	TGTGCCAGCAGTTCGAGGACAGACGTTGGAAACACCATATATTTT	CASSSRTDVGNTIYF
TRBD2	TRBJ2-1	few	TRBV15	TGTGCCACCAGCAGAGAAACTAGCGGCAATGAGCAGTTCTTC	CATSRETSGNEQFF
.	TRBJ2-5	.	TRBV29-1	TGCAGCGTTAGAAGGGGGGCACAAGAGACCCAGTACTTC	CSVRRGAQETQYF
.	TRBJ2-3	few	TRBV7-6	TGTGCCAGCAGCCCGCCGGGATCTCTCACAGATACGCAGTATTTT	CASSPPGSLTDTQYF
.	TRBJ1-6	.	TRBV6-5	TGTGCCAGCAGCTCTGGATCATATAATTCACCCCTCCACTTT	CASSSGSYNSPLHF
.	TRBJ1-6	.	TRBV27	TGTGCCAGCAGCCCGCCCCAAGGGACCCTCCACTTT	CASSPPQGTLHF
.	TRBJ2-7	.	TRBV7-2	TGTGCCAGCAGTCTCTCCTACGAGCAGTACTTC	CASSLSYEQYF
TRBD2	TRBJ2-7	.	TRBV5-1	TGCGCCAGCAGCTTTAGGACTAGCGGGGTCACCTACGAGCAGTACTTC	CASSFRTSGVTYEQYF
.	TRBJ1-1	few	TRBV2	TGTGCCAGCGTACAACAGGAGAACACTGAAGCTTTCTTT	CASVQQENTEAFF
.	TRBJ2-1	.	TRBV9	TGTGCCAGCAGCGTAGGGGGAGGCGGGCGTGAGCAGTTCTTC	CASSVGGGGREQFF
.	TRBJ2-6	.	TRBV5-4	TGTGCCAGCAGCCCGCGAAGGTGGAGCTCTGGGGCCAACGTCCTGACTTTC	CASSPRRWSSGANVLTF
TRBD1	TRBJ1-4	.	TRBV19	TGTGCTTCGCAGGGGGTAGCAACTAATGAAAAACTGTTTTTT	CASQGVATNEKLFF
TRBD1	TRBJ1-2	.	TRBV10-3	TGTGCCATCAGTGAGTCTGGGACAGGGTACTATGGCTACACCTTC	CAISESGTGYYGYTF
.	TRBJ2-2	few	TRBV11-2	TGTGCCAGCAGCCCAGCCCAGGGCGCCGGGGAGCTGTTTTTT	CASSPAQGAGELFF
.	TRBJ1-1	few	TRBV10-2	TGCGCCAGCAGTGAACAGTTGAACACTGAAGCTTTCTTT	CASSEQLNTEAFF
TRBD1	TRBJ2-2	.	TRBV9	TGTGCCAGCAGCGCCAGGGGGCCCCCCGGGGAGCTGTTTTTT	CASSARGPPGELFF
TRBD2	TRBJ2-3	few	TRBV9	TGTGCCAGCAGCGTAAGTACTAGCGGCTTCACAGATACGCAGTATTTT	CASSVSTSGFTDTQYF
TRBD1	TRBJ2-5	few	TRBV28	TGTGCCAGCAGCCTTCCGGGACAGGGATCGGAGACCCAGTACTTC	CASSLPGQGSETQYF
TRBD1	TRBJ1-1	few	TRBV7-9	TGTGCCAGCAGCTTAGCTGGACAGGGGGCGGTGAAGTTGAACACTGAAGCTTTCTTT	CASSLAGQGAVKLNTEAFF
.	TRBJ1-5	.	TRBV7-7	TGTGCCAGCAGCTTGGGCGCGGGAGGGCCCCAGCATTTT	CASSLGAGGPQHF
.	TRBJ2-1	few	TRBV19	TGTGCCAGTAGTAACTTGGGGGGTTTTTACAATGAGCAGTTCTTC	CASSNLGGFYNEQFF
.	TRBJ1-1	few	TRBV5-1	TGCGCCAGCAGCTTGGCCTTGGGAGGGGCAAACACTGAAGCTTTCTTT	CASSLALGGANTEAFF
TRBD1	TRBJ2-5	.	TRBV5-1	TGCGCCAGCAGCTTAGGACCAGGGGGTACGGAGACCCAGTACTTC	CASSLGPGGTETQYF
TRBD2	TRBJ2-1	.	TRBV19	TGTGCCAGTACCGATACTAGCGTCCATGAGCAGTTCTTC	CASTDTSVHEQFF
.	TRBJ2-1	.	TRBV27	TGTGCCAGCAGTCGGCTTATTTCGGGACTTCCCTTTTGGTTCTTC	CASSRLISGLPFWFF
TRBD2	TRBJ2-3	few	TRBV4-3	TGCGCCAGCAGCCAAGAACCTCGGACTAGCGGGACCACAGATACGCAGTATTTT	CASSQEPRTSGTTDTQYF
TRBD1	TRBJ2-6	.	TRBV7-2	TGTGCCAGCAGCTTAAGGGGGCCTGGGGCCAACGTCCTGACTTTC	CASSLRGPGANVLTF
.	TRBJ1-2	few	TRBV7-2	TGTGCCAGCAGCTTAGCGGCTAACTATGGCTACACCTTC	CASSLAANYGYTF
.	TRBJ1-2	once	TRBV5-6	TGTGCCAGCAGCTTGTCCCCATCATTCTATGGCTACACCTTC	CASSLSPSFYGYTF
.	TRBJ1-2	few	TRBV6-6	TGTGCCAGCAGGTCCTCAGGCGTCTATGGCTACACCTTC	CASRSSGVYGYTF
.	TRBJ1-3	.	TRBV6-1	TGTGCCAGCAGTCTGCCGAACTCTGGAAACACCATATATTTT	CASSLPNSGNTIYF